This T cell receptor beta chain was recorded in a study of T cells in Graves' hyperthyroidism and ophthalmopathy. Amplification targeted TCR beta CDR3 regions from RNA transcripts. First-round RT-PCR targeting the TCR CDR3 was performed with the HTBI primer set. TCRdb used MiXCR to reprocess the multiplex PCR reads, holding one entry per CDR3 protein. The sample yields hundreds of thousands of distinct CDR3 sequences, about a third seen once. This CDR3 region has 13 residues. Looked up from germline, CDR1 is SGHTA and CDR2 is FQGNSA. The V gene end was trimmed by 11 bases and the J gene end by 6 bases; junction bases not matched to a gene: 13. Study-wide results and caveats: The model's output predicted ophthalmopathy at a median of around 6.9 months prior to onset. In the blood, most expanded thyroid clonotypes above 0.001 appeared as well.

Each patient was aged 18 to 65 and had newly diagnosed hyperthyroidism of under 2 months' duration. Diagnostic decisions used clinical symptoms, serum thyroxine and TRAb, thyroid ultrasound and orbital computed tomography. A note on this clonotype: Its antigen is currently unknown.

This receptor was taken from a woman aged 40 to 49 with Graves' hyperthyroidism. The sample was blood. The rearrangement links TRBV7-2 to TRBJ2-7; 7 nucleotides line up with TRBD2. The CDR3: CAEPGGSRGEQYF. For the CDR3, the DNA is TGTGCCGAACCCGGGGGGAGTCGAGGCGAGCAGTACTTC.